The clone carrying this T cell receptor (beta chain) was seen more than once but under ten times. Amplified regions were TCR beta CDR3 sequences from RNA transcripts. RT-PCR in the first round (using the HTBI primer set) targeted the TCR CDR3. Via MiXCR, TCRdb re-called the multiplex PCR reads, giving one row per CDR3 protein. The table lists around 580,000 distinct CDR3 sequences, around 42% of them singletons. This sample was included in a study of T cells in Graves' hyperthyroidism and ophthalmopathy. CDR1 and CDR2 (germline): PRHDT, FYEKMQ (reference sequence). The V and J ends lost 6 bases and 3 bases respectively, with 14 bases between them. The CDR3 runs to 15 residues.

The receptor was derived from a woman aged 18-30 years with Graves' hyperthyroidism. The chain recombines TRBV13 with TRBJ2-2; possible D gene TRBD2, 5 bases. The sample taken for sequencing was peripheral blood or thyroid tissue (not recorded which). CDR3 DNA: TGTGCCAGCAGTGAAACTAGGGCTCACACCGGGGAGCTGTTTTTT. Residues: CASSETRAHTGELFF.